This T cell receptor (beta chain) came from a study of blood T cell repertoires in COVID-19. The sample holds one count of this clone. Some clones are missing from TCRdb's copy, which holds only in-frame ones; the method was immunoSEQ multiplex PCR. In the table there are some 230,000 clones, roughly 88% of which are singletons. The CDR3 contains 16 residues. The V gene's germline CDR1 is MGHRA and CDR2 YSYEKL. V lost 4 bases and J 2 bases, leaving 15 bases between the germline ends. The TCR was taken from a man younger than 45 who had recovered from COVID-19. Specimen: peripheral blood. J is TRBJ2-1 and V is TRBV4-1, with D possibly matching TRBD2 (6 bases). CDR3 in DNA: TGCGCCAGCAGCCTTACGGGGGAAGGGACCTACAATGAGCAGTTCTTC. Amino acids: CASSLTGEGTYNEQFF.